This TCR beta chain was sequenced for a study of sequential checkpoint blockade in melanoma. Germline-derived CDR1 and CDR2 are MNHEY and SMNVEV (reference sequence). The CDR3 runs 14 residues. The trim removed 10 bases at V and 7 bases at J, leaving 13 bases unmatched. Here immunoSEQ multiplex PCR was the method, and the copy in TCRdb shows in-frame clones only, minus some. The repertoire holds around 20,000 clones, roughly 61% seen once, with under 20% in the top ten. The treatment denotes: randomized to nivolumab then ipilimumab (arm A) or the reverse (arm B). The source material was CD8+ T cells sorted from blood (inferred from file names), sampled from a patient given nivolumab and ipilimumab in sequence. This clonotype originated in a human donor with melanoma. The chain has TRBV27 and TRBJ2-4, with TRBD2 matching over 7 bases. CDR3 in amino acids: CATKPGFGGNIQYF. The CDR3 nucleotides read TGTGCCACCAAACCGGGTTTCGGGGGGAACATTCAGTACTTC.